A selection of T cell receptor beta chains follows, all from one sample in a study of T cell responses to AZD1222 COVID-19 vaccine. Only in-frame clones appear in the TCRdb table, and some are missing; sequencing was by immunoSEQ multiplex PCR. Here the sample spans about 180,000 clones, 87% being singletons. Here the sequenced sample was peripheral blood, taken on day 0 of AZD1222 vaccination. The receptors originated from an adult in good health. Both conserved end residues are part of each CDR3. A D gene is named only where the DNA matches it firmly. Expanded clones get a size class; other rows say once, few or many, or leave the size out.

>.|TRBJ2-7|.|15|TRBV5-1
CASSSHPGLSYEQYF
TGCGCCAGCAGCTCACACCCGGGCCTCTCCTACGAGCAGTACTTC
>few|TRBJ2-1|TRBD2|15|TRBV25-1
CASSTKTSPVNEQFF
TGTGCCAGCAGTACTAAGACTAGCCCTGTCAATGAGCAGTTCTTC
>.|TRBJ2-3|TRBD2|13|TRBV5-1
CASSGREGDTQYF
TGCGCCAGCAGCGGGAGGGAGGGCGATACGCAGTATTTT
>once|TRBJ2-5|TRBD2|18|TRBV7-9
CASSRRLAGVTLGETQYF
TGTGCCAGCAGCCGCCGACTAGCGGGAGTGACTCTCGGAGAGACCCAGTACTTC
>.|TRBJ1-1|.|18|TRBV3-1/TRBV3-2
CASSLPLRDETGNTEAFF
TGTGCCAGCAGCCTCCCTCTCCGGGACGAAACAGGGAACACTGAAGCTTTCTTT
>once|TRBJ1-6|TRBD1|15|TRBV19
CASSTTGGPYSPLHF
TGTGCCAGTAGTACGACAGGGGGCCCCTATTCACCCCTCCACTTT
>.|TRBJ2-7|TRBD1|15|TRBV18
CASSPGTGRSYEQYF
TGTGCCAGCTCACCGGGGACAGGGAGGAGTTACGAGCAGTACTTC
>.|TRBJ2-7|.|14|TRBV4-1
CASSQGVGAYEQYF
TGCGCCAGCAGCCAAGGCGTCGGGGCCTACGAGCAGTACTTC
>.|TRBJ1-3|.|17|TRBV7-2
CASSLAITEPSGNTIYF
TGTGCCAGCAGCTTAGCTATTACGGAGCCCTCTGGAAACACCATATATTTT
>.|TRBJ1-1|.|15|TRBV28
CAGAGAGVQNTEAFF
TGTGCCGGGGCGGGCGCAGGGGTTCAGAACACTGAAGCTTTCTTT
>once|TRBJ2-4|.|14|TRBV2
CASRRTDTKNIQYF
TGTGCCAGCAGAAGGACGGATACCAAAAACATTCAGTACTTC
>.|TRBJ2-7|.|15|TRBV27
CASSLLSTLESEQYF
TGTGCCAGCAGTTTATTGAGTACCTTGGAGTCCGAGCAGTACTTC
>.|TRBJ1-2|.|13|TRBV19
CASSIPPGNGYTF
TGTGCCAGTAGTATCCCCCCCGGGAATGGCTACACCTTC
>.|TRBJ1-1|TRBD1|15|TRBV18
CASSSGQRTNTEAFF
TGTGCCAGCTCATCGGGACAGAGAACAAACACTGAAGCTTTCTTT
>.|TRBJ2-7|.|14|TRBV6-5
CASSYSDRKHEQYF
TGTGCCAGCAGTTACTCCGACAGGAAACACGAGCAGTACTTC
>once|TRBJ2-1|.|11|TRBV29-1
CSVDVTDRQFF
TGCAGCGTTGATGTGACCGACCGGCAGTTCTTC
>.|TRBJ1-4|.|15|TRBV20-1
CSASRGAKANEKLFF
TGCAGTGCTAGTCGGGGGGCCAAGGCTAATGAAAAACTGTTTTTT
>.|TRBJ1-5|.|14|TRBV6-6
CASSYGGSNQPQHF
TGTGCCAGCAGTTACGGCGGGAGCAATCAGCCCCAGCATTTT
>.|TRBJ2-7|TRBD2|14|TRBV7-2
CASSSGLAGTEQYF
TGTGCCAGCAGCAGCGGACTAGCGGGCACCGAGCAGTACTTC
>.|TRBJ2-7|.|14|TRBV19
CASTSDRTRNEQYF
TGTGCCAGTACCTCAGACAGAACCAGAAACGAGCAGTACTTC
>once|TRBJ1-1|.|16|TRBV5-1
CASSLAEMQVENEAFF
TGCGCCAGCAGCTTGGCCGAGATGCAAGTGGAGAATGAAGCTTTCTTT
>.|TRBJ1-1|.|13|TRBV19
CASSRGFGTEAFF
TGTGCCAGTAGCAGGGGTTTCGGCACTGAAGCTTTCTTT
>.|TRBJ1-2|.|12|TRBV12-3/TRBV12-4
CASSSGAAGYTF
TGTGCCAGCAGCAGCGGGGCGGCAGGCTACACCTTC
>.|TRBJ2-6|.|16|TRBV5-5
CASSLSLSTGANVLTF
TGTGCCAGCAGCTTGAGTTTGAGTACTGGGGCCAACGTCCTGACTTTC
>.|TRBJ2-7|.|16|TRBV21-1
CASSPRPGQGANEQYF
TGTGCCAGCAGCCCCCGCCCGGGACAGGGGGCCAACGAGCAGTACTTC
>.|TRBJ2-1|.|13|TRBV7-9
CASSLLGVNEQFF
TGTGCCAGCAGCTTACTAGGGGTCAATGAGCAGTTCTTC
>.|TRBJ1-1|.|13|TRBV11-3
CASSARGFTEAFF
TGTGCCAGCAGCGCCCGGGGTTTCACTGAAGCTTTCTTT
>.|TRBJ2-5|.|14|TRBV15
CATSVEKFGETQYF
TGTGCCACCAGCGTCGAGAAATTCGGAGAGACCCAGTACTTC
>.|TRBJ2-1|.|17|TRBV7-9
CASSPRLRGGPGNEQFF
TGTGCCAGCAGCCCCCGATTGCGGGGAGGCCCGGGTAATGAGCAGTTCTTC
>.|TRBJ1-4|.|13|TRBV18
CASSPQGNEKLFF
TGTGCCAGCTCCCCCCAGGGGAACGAAAAACTGTTTTTT
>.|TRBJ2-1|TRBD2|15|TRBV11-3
CASSSRGLAGGEQFF
TGTGCCAGCAGCTCCAGAGGCCTAGCGGGAGGTGAGCAGTTCTTC
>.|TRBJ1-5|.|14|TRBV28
CASSFGPGVQPQHF
TGTGCCAGCAGTTTCGGTCCAGGGGTTCAGCCCCAGCATTTT
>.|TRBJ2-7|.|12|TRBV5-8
CASSLDGYEQYF
TGTGCCAGCAGCTTAGACGGCTACGAGCAGTACTTC
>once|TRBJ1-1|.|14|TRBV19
CASSIYRANTEAFF
TGTGCCAGTAGTATCTACAGGGCGAACACTGAAGCTTTCTTT
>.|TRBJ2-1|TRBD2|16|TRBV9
CASSPYHGTTVGEQFF
TGTGCCAGCAGCCCGTACCACGGGACTACCGTTGGGGAGCAGTTCTTC
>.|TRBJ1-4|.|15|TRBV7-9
CASSFVGGVGEKLFF
TGTGCCAGCAGCTTTGTCGGGGGTGTGGGTGAAAAACTGTTTTTT
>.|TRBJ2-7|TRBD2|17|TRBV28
CASSGFDVPGRSYEQYF
TGTGCCAGCAGTGGGTTCGACGTCCCCGGGAGGTCCTACGAGCAGTACTTC
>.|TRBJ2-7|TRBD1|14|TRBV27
CASSIGQGLYEQYF
TGTGCCAGCAGTATAGGACAGGGCCTCTACGAGCAGTACTTC
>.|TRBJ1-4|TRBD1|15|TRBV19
CASSIKGAVNEKLFF
TGTGCCAGTAGTATCAAGGGGGCCGTTAATGAAAAACTGTTTTTT
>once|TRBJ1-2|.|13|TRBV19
CASSSGPTYGYTF
TGTGCCAGTAGTAGCGGCCCCACATATGGCTACACCTTC
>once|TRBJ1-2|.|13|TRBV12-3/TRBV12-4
CASSLGPGYGYTF
TGTGCCAGCAGTTTAGGGCCAGGCTATGGCTACACCTTC